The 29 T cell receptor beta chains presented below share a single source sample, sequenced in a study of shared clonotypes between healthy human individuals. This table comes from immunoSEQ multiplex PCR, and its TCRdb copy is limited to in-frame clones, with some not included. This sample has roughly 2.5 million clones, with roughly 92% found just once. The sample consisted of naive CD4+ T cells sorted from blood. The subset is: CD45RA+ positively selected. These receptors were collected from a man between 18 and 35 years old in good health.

DNA for the CDR3: TGTGCCAGCAGCTTAGCCCTAGCGGGGAACTACGAGCAGTACTTC. This gives the protein CASSLALAGNYEQYF. The chain couples TRBV7-2 to TRBJ2-7, with TRBD2 identical over 9 bases. From germline, CDR1 is SGHTA and CDR2 FQGNSA. The CDR3 is made up of 15 amino acids. The ends lost 0 bases at V and 3 bases at J; junction bases unmatched: 3.

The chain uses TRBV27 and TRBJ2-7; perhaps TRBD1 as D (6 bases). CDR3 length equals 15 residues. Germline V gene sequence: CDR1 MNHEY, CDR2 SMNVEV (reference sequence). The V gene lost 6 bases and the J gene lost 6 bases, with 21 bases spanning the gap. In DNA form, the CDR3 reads TGTGCCAGCAGGCCAACCACAGGGATGCGTGGCGAGCAGTACTTC. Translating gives CASRPTTGMRGEQYF.

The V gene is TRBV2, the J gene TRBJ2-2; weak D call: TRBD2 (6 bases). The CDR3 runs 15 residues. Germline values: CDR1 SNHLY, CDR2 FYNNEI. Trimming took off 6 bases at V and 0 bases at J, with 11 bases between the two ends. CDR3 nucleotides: TGTGCCAGCAGCCAAGCGGGTACGAACACCGGGGAGCTGTTTTTT. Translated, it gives CASSQAGTNTGELFF.

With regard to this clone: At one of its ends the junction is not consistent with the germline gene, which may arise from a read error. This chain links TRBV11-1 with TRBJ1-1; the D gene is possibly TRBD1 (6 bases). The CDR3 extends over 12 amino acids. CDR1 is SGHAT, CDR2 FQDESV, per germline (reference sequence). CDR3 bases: TGTGCCAGCAGCCGGGACAACACAGAAGCTTTCTTT. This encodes CASSRDNTEAFF.

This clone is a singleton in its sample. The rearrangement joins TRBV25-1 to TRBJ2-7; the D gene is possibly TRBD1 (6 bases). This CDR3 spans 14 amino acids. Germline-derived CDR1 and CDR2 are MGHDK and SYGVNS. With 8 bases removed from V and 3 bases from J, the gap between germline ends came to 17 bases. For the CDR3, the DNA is TGTGCCAGCCCAGGGGTACAGTGTAGCTACGAGCAGTACTTC. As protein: CASPGVQCSYEQYF.

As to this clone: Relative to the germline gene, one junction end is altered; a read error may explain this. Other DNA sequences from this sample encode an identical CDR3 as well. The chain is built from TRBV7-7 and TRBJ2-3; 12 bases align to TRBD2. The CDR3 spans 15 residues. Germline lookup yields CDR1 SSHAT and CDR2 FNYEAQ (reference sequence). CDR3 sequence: CASSPGLAGADTQYF. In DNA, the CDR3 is TGTGCTAGCAGCCCGGGACTAGCGGGTGCAGATACGCAGTATTTT.

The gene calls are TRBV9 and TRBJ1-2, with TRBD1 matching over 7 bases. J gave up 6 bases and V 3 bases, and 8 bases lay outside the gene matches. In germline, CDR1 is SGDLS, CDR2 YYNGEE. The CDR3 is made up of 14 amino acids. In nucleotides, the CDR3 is TGTGCCAGCAGCGGACTGACAGGGAGGGATGGCTACACCTTC. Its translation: CASSGLTGRDGYTF.

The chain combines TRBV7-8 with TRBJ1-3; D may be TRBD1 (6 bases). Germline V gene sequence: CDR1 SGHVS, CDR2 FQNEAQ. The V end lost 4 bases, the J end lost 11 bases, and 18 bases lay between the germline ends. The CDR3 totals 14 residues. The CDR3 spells CASSSRQEQVAIYF. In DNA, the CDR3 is TGTGCCAGCAGCTCTCGACAGGAACAAGTCGCCATATATTTT.

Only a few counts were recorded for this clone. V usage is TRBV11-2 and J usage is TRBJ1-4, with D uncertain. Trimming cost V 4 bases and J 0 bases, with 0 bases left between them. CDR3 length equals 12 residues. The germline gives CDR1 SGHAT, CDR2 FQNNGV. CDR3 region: CASSSTNEKLFF. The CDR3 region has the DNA TGTGCCAGCAGCTCAACTAATGAAAAACTGTTTTTT.

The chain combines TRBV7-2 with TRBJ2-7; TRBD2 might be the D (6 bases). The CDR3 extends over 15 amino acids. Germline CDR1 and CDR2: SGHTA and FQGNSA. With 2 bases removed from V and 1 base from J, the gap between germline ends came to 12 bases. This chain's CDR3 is CASSLLATLSYEQYF. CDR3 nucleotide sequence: TGTGCCAGCAGCTTACTAGCGACCCTTTCCTACGAGCAGTACTTC.

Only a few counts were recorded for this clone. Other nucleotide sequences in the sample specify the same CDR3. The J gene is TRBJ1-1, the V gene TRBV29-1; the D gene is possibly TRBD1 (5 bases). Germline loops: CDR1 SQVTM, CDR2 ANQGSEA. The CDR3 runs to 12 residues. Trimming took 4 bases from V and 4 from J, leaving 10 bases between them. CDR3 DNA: TGCAGCGTTGTCCGGGGGAGCACTGAAGCTTTCTTT. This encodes CSVVRGSTEAFF. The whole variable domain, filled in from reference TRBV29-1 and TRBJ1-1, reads SAVISQKPSRDICQRGTSLTIQCQVDSQVTMMFWYRQQPGQSLTLIATANQGSEATYESGFVIDKFPISRPNLTFSTLTVSNMSPEDSSIYLCSVVRGSTEAFFGQGTRLTVV.

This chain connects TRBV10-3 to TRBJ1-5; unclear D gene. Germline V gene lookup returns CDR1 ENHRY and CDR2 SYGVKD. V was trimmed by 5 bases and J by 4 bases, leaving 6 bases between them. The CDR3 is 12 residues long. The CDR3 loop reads CAISQPNQPQHF. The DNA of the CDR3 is TGTGCCATCAGTCAACCGAATCAGCCCCAGCATTTT.

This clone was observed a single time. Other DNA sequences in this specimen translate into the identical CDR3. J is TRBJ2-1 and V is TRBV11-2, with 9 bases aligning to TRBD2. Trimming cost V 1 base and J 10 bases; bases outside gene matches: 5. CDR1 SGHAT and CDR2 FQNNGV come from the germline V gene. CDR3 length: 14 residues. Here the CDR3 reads CASSLGLAGREQFF. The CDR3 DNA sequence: TGTGCCAGCAGCTTAGGGCTAGCGGGAAGGGAGCAGTTCTTC.

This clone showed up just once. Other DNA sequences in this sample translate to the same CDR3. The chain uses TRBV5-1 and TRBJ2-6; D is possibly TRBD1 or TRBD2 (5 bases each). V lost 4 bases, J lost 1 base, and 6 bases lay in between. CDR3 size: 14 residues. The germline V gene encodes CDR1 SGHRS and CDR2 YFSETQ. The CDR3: CASSEGSGANVLTF. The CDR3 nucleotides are TGCGCCAGCAGCGAGGGGTCTGGGGCCAACGTCCTGACTTTC.

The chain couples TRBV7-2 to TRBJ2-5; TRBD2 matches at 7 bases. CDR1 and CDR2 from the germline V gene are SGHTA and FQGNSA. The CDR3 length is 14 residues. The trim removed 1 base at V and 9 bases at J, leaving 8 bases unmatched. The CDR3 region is CASSLVAGVLSQYF. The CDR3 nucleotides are TGTGCCAGCAGCTTAGTTGCGGGAGTGCTGTCCCAGTACTTC.

The DNA of the CDR3 is TGTGCCAGCGCGACGGGGGGGCAAGAGACCCAGTACTTC. Amino acid sequence: CASATGGQETQYF. This rearrangement joins TRBV7-9 to TRBJ2-5; 8 bases are shared with TRBD2. J was trimmed by 2 bases and V by 8 bases; bases with no gene match: 4. CDR3 length: 13 amino acids. CDR1 is SEHNR, CDR2 FQNEAQ, per germline (reference sequence).

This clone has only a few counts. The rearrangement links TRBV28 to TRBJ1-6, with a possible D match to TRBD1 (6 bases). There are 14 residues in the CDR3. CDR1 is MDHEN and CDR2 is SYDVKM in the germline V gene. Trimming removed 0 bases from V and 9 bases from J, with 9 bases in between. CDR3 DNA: TGTGCCAGCAGTTTATGGCAGGGGTCTTCACCCCTCCACTTT. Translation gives CASSLWQGSSPLHF.

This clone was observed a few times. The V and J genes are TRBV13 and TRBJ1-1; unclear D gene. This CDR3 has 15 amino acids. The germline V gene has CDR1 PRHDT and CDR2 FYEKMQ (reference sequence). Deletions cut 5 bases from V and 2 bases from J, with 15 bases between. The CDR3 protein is CASSPQMIPNTEAFF. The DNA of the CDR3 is TGTGCCAGCAGCCCCCAGATGATACCTAACACTGAAGCTTTCTTT.

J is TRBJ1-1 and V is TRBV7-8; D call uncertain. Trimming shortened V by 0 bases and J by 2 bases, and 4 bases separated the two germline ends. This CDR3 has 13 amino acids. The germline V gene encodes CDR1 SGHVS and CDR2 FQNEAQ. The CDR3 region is CASSLAANTEAFF. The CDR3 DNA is TGTGCCAGCAGCTTAGCAGCAAACACTGAAGCTTTCTTT.

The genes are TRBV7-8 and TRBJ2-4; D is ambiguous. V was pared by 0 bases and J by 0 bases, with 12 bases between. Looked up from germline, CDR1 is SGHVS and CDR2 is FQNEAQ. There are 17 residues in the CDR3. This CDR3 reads CASSLASSVLAKNIQYF. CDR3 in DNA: TGTGCCAGCAGCTTAGCGAGTTCCGTCCTAGCCAAAAACATTCAGTACTTC.

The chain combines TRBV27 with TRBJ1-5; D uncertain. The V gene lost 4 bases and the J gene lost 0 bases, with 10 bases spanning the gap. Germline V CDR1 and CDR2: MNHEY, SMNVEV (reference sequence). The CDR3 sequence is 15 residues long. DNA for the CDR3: TGTGCCAGCAGTTCAGACATTTATAGCAATCAGCCCCAGCATTTT. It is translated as CASSSDIYSNQPQHF.

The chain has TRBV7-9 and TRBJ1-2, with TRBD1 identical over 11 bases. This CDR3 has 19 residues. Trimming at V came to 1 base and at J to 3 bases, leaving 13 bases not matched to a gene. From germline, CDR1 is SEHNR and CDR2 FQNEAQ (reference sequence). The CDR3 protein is CASSLDLVDRGLIYYGYTF. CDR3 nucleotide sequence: TGTGCCAGCAGCTTAGACCTGGTGGACAGGGGGCTCATTTACTATGGCTACACCTTC.

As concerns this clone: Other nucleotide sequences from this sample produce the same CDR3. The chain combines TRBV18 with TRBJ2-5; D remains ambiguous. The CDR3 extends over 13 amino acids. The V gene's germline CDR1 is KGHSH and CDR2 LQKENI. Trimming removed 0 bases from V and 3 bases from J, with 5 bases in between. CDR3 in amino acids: CASSPPGEETQYF. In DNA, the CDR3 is TGTGCCAGCTCACCACCTGGTGAAGAGACCCAGTACTTC.

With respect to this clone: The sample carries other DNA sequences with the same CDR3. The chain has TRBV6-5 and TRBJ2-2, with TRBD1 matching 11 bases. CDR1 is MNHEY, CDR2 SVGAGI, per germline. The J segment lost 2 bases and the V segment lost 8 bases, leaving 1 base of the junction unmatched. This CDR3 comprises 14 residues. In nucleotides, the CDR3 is TGTGCCAGCCGGACAGGGGGCAACACCGGGGAGCTGTTTTTT. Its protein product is CASRTGGNTGELFF.

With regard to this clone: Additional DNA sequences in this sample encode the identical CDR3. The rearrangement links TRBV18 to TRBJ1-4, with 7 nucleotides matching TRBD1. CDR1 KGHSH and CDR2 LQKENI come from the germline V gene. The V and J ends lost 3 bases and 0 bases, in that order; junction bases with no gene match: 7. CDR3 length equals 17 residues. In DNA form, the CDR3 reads TGTGCCAGCTCACCTATCACCGGGACAGCAACTAATGAAAAACTGTTTTTT. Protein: CASSPITGTATNEKLFF.

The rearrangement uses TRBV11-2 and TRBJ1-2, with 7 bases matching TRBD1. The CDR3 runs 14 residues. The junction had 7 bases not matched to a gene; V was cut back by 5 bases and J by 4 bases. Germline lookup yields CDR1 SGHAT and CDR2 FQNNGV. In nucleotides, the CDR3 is TGTGCCAGCAGCACCGGACAGGTGGGCTATGGCTACACCTTC. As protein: CASSTGQVGYGYTF.

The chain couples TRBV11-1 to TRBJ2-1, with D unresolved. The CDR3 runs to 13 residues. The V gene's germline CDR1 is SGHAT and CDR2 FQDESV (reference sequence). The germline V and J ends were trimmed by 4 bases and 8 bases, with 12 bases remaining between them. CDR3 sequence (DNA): TGTGCCAGCAGCTACCTTCACGGAGATGAGCAGTTCTTC. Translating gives CASSYLHGDEQFF.

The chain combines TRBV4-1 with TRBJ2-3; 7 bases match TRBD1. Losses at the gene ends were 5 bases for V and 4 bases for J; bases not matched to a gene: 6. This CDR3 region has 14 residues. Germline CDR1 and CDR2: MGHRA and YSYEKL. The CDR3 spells CASSDGQAPDTQYF. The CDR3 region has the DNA TGCGCCAGCAGCGATGGACAGGCGCCAGATACGCAGTATTTT.

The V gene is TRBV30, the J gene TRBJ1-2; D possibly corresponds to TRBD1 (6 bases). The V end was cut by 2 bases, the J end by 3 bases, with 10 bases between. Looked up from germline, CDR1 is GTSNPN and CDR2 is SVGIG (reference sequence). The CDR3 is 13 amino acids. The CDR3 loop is CAWSPGEHYGYTF. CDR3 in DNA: TGTGCCTGGAGTCCAGGGGAACACTATGGCTACACCTTC.